This TCR beta chain was sequenced for a study of CD8+ T cells in alopecia areata. The CDR3 runs to 13 residues. Germline V gene data show CDR1 as SGHDT and CDR2 as YYEEEE. V dropped 1 base and J dropped 11 bases, with 13 bases sitting between them. Comments on this clone: Its antigen is as yet unknown.

Extracted RNA was reverse transcribed into cDNA, the sequencing template. Measured with immunoSEQ multiplex PCR; TCRdb has only the in-frame clones, and not every one. In the table there are about 250,000 clones, approximately 61% of which are singletons. Study outcomes and limitations: Patients displayed less clarity in TCR sharing than mice, a finding possibly related to HLA.

This TCR came from a human donor with alopecia areata. Here the sequenced sample was CD4+ T cells sorted from blood, taken at week 0. This sequence joins TRBV5-6 and TRBJ2-1, with D possibly TRBD1 on 5 matching bases. DNA of the CDR3: TGTGCCAGCAGCTTGCGGCAGGGCGGTAAGCAGTTCTTC. It specifies CASSLRQGGKQFF.